This entry describes one T cell receptor beta chain. The data stem from a study of blood T cells in healthy people across ages. Primers used in a second PCR of roughly 7 to 12 cycles were a sample-barcoded 5' primer and a J-beta primer mix. Each CDR3 protein gets one entry after TCRdb re-called the 5' RACE reads with MiXCR. The data show roughly 560,000 distinct CDR3 sequences, 24% seen once. The same data also contributed to another study, on T cells of mothers and their children.

The sample taken for sequencing was blood. This sequence originates from a boy aged 5-17 years in good health.

CDR3 sequence reads: CASRPGQGADEQYF. The CDR3 DNA reads TGTGCCAGCAGACCCGGACAGGGGGCGGATGAGCAGTACTTC. V is TRBV6-2 or TRBV6-3 and J is TRBJ2-7; 11 bases align to TRBD1. Unmatched junction bases numbered 8, after V lost 6 bases and J lost 7 bases. This CDR3 comprises 14 residues. The germline V gene has CDR1 MNHEY and CDR2 SVGEGT.